This T cell receptor beta chain derives from a study of neurological immune-mediated disorders. Over 200 million TCR-beta sequences (from 15-18 subjects) were yielded by each sequencing run. TCRdb re-analysed the 5' RACE reads in MiXCR, keeping a single row per CDR3 protein. The profile shows tens of thousands of distinct CDR3 sequences, 3.8% of them singletons. This clonotype has just a few counts. The V gene's germline CDR1 is DFQATT and CDR2 SNEGSKA (reference sequence). This CDR3 spans 12 amino acids. Trimming pared 0 bases from V and 8 bases from J, leaving 8 bases between. The V and J genes are TRBV20-1 and TRBJ2-1, with TRBD2 as a possible D gene (6 bases). The TCR originated in a young man with multiple sclerosis. Sequencing was done on a sample of PBMCs. The DNA of the CDR3 is TGCAGTGCTAGAGAGGGAGGCGATGAGCAGTTCTTC. Translated: CSAREGGDEQFF.